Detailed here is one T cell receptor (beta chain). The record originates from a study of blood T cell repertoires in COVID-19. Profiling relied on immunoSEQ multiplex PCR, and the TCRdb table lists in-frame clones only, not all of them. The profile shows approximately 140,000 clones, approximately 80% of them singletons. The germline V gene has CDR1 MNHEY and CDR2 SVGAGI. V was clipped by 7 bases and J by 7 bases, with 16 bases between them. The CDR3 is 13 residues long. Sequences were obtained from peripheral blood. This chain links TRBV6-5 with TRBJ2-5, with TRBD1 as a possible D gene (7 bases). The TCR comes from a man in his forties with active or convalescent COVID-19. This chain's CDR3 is CASTTGAGTTQYF. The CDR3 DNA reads TGTGCCAGCACCACAGGGGCGGGAACGACCCAGTACTTC.